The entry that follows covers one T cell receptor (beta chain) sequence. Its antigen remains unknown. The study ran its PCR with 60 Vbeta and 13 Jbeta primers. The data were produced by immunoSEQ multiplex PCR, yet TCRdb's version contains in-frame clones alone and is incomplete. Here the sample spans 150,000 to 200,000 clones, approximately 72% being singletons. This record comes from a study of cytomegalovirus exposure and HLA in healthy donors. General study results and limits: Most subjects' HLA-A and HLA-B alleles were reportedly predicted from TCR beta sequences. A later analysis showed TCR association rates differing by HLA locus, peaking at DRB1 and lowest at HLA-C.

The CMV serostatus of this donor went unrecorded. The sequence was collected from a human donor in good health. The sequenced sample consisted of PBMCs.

The DNA of the CDR3 is TGTGCCAGCAGTTTTGAGGGGGCGGGCTATGGCTACACCTTC. This codes for CASSFEGAGYGYTF. The chain links TRBV27 to TRBJ1-2; TRBD1 agrees at 7 bases. Germline V CDR1 and CDR2: MNHEY, SMNVEV (reference sequence). The CDR3 is 14 amino acids. V gave up 3 bases and J gave up 4 bases; unmatched junction bases: 5.